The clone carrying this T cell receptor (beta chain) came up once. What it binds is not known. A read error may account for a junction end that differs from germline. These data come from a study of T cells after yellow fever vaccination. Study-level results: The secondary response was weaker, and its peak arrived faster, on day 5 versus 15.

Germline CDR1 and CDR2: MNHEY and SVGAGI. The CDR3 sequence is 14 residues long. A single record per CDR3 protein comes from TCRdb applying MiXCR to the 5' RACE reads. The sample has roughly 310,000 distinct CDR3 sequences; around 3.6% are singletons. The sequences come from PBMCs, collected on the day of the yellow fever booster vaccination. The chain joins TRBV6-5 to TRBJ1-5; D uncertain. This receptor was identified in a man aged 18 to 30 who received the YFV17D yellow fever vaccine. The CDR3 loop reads CASSPLDSNQHQHF. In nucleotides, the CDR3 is TGTGCCAGCAGTCCCCTTGATAGCAATCAGCACCAGCATTTT.